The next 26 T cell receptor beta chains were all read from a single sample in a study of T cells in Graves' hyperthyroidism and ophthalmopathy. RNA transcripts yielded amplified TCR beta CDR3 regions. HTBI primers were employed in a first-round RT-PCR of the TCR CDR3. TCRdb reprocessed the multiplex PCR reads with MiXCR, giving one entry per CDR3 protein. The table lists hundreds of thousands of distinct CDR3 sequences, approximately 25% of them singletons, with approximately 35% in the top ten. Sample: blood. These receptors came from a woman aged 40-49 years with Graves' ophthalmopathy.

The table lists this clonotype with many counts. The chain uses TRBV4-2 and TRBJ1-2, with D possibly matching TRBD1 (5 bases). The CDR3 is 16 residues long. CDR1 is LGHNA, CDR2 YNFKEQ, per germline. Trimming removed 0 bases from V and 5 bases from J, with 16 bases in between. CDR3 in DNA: TGTGCCAGCAGCCAAGAGGCCCTTGGGACGGCTTATGGCTACACCTTC. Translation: CASSQEALGTAYGYTF.

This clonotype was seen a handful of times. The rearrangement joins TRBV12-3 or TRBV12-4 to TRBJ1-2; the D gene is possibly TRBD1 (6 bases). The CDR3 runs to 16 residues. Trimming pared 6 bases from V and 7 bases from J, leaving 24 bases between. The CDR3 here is CASSRASTGRGSGYTF. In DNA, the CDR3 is TGTGCCAGCAGCCGTGCGTCGACGGGGAGGGGGTCTGGCTACACCTTC.

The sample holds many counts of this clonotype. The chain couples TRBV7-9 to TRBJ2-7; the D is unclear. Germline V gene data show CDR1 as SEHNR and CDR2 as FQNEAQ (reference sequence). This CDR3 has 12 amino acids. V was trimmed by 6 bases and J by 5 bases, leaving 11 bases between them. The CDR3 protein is CASRQIGHEQYF. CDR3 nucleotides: TGTGCCAGCAGACAGATCGGTCACGAGCAGTACTTC.

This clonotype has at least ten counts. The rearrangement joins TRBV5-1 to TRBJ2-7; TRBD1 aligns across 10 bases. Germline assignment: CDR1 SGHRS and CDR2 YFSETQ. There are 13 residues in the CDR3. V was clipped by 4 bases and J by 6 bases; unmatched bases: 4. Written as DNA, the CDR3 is TGCGCCAGCAGCGCCGGACAGGGGGGCGAGCAGTACTTC. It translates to CASSAGQGGEQYF.

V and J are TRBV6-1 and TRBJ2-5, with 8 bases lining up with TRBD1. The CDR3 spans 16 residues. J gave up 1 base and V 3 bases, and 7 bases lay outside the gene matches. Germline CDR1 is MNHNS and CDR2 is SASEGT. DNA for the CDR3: TGTGCCAGCAGTGACTGGACAGGGACGGCCCAAGAGACCCAGTACTTC. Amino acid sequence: CASSDWTGTAQETQYF.

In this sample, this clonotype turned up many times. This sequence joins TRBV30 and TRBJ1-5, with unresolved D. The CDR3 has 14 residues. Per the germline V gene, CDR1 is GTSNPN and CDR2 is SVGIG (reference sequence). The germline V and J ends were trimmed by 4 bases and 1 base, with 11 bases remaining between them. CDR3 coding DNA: TGTGCCTGGAAGGGAGATGAGAGCAATCAGCCCCAGCATTTT. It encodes CAWKGDESNQPQHF.

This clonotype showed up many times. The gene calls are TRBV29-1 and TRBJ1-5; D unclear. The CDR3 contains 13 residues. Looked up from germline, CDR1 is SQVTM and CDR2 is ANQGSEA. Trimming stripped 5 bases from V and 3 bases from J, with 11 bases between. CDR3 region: CSVLGSFNQPQHF. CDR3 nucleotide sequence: TGCAGCGTTCTAGGGAGTTTCAATCAGCCCCAGCATTTT. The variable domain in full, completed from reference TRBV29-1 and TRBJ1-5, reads SAVISQKPSRDICQRGTSLTIQCQVDSQVTMMFWYRQQPGQSLTLIATANQGSEATYESGFVIDKFPISRPNLTFSTLTVSNMSPEDSSIYLCSVLGSFNQPQHFGDGTRLSIL.

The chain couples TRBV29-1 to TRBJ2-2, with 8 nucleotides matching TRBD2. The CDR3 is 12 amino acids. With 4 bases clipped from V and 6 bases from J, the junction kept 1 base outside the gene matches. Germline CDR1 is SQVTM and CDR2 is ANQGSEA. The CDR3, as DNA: TGCAGCGTTGGGCGGGGGGCCGGGGAGCTGTTTTTT. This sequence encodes CSVGRGAGELFF.

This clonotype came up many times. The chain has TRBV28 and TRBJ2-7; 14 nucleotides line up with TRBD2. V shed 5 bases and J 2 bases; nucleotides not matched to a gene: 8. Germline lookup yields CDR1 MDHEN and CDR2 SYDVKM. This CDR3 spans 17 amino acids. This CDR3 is CASSPRTSGRLAYEQYF. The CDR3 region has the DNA TGTGCCAGCAGTCCAAGGACTAGCGGGAGGTTGGCCTACGAGCAGTACTTC.

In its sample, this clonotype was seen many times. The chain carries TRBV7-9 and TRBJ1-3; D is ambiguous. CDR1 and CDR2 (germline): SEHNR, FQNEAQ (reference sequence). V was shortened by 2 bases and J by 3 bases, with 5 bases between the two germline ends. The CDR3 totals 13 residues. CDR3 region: CASSLKDGNTIYF. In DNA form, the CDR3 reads TGTGCCAGCAGCTTAAAGGATGGAAACACCATATATTTT.

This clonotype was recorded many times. CDR3 region: CASSAGGFGYTF. The CDR3 DNA sequence: TGTGCCAGCAGCGCGGGGGGTTTTGGCTACACCTTC. This chain uses TRBV2 with TRBJ1-2, with a possible D match to TRBD1 (5 bases). This CDR3 is 12 amino acids long. CDR1 is SNHLY and CDR2 is FYNNEI in the germline V gene. Between the trimmed V and J ends, which lost 6 bases and 7 bases, there was a span of 12 bases.

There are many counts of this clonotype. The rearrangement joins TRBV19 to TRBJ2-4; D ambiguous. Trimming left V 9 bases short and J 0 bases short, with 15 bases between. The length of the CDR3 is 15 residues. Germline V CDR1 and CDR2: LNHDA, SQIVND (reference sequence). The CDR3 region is CASSGHRTAKNIQYF. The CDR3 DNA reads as TGTGCCAGCAGTGGTCACAGAACAGCCAAAAACATTCAGTACTTC.

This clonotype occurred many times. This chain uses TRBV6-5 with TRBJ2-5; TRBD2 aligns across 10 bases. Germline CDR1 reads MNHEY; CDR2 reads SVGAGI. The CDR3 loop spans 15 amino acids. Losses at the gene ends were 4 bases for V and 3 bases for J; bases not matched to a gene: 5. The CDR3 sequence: CASSFHLAGEETQYF. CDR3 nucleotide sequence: TGTGCCAGCAGTTTTCATCTAGCGGGGGAAGAGACCCAGTACTTC.

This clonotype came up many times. CDR3 residues: CASSPSGSSDEQFF. For the CDR3, the DNA is TGTGCCAGCAGTCCAAGCGGGAGTTCGGATGAGCAGTTCTTC. The chain recombines TRBV12-3 or TRBV12-4 with TRBJ2-1; 8 bases are a match to TRBD2. V was pared by 5 bases and J by 8 bases, with 8 bases of the junction left unmatched. The CDR3 is 14 amino acids.

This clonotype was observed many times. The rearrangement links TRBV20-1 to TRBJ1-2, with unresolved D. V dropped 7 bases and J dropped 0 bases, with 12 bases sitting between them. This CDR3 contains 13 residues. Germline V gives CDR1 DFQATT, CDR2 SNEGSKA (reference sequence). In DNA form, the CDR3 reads TGCAGTGTTCAAAACCAGGCTAACTATGGCTACACCTTC. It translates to CSVQNQANYGYTF.

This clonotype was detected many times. This CDR3 reads CASSVAQQGGHTEAFF. The CDR3 region has the DNA TGTGCCAGCAGCGTAGCCCAACAGGGTGGTCACACTGAAGCTTTCTTT. The chain employs TRBV9 and TRBJ1-1; D perhaps matches TRBD1 (6 bases). The germline CDR1 and CDR2 sequences are SGDLS and YYNGEE. The CDR3 is 16 amino acids. Trimming stripped 0 bases from V and 3 bases from J, with 15 bases between.

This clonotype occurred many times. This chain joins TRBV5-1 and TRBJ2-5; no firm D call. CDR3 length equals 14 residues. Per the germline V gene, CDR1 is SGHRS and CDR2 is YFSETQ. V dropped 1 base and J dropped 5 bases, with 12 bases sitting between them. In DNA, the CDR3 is TGCGCCAGCAGCTTGCAAAAGGCCCGTGAGACCCAGTACTTC. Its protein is CASSLQKARETQYF.

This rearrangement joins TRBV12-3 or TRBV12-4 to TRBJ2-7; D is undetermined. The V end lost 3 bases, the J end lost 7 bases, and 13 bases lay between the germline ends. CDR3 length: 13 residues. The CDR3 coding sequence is TGTGCCAGCAGTTTGCTGCCGGTGGGGGAGCAGTACTTC. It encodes CASSLLPVGEQYF.

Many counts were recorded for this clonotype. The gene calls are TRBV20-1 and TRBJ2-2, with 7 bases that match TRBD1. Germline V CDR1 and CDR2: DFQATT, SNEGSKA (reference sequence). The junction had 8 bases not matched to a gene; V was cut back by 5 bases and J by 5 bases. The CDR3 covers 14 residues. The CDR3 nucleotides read TGCAGTGCTGAAGAAGGGGGCCGGACCGGGGAGCTGTTTTTT. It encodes CSAEEGGRTGELFF.

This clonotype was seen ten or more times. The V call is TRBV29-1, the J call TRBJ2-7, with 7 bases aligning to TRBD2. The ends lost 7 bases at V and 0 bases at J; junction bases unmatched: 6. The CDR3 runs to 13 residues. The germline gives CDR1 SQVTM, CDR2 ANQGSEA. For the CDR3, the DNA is TGCAGCGAGGGAGCGGGAAGCTCCTACGAGCAGTACTTC. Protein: CSEGAGSSYEQYF.

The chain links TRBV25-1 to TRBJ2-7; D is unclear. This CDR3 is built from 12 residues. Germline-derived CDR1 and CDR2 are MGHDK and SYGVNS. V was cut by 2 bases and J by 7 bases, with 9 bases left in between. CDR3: CASSENMGEQYF. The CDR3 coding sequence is TGTGCCAGCAGTGAAAACATGGGTGAGCAGTACTTC.

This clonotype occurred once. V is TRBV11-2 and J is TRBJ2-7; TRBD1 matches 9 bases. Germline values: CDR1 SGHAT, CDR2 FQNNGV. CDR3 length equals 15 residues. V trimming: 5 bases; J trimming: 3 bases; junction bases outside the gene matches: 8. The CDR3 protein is CASSTNRGRNYEQYF. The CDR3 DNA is TGTGCCAGCAGCACCAACAGGGGGCGCAACTACGAGCAGTACTTC.

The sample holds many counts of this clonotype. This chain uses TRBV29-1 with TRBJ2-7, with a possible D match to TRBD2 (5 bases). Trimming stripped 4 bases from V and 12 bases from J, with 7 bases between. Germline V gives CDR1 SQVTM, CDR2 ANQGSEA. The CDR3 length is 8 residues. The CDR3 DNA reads TGCAGCGTTGCCGGAGGGTACTTC. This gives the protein CSVAGGYF.

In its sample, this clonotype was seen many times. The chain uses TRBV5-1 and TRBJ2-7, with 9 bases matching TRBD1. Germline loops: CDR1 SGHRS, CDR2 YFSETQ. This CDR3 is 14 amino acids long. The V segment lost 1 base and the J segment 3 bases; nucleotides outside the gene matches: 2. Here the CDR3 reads CASSLQGQGYEQYF. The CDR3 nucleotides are TGCGCCAGCAGCTTGCAGGGACAGGGCTACGAGCAGTACTTC.

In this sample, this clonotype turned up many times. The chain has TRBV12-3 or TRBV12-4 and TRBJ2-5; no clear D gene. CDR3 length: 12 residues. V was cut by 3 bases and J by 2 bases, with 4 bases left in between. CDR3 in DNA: TGTGCCAGCAGTTTCCCGCAAGAGACCCAGTACTTC. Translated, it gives CASSFPQETQYF.

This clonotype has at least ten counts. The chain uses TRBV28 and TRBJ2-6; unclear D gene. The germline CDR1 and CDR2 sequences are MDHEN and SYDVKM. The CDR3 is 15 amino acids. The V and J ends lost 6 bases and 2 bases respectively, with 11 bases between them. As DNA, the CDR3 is TGTGCCAGCAGCCCACCGGCAACTGGGGCCAACGTCCTGACTTTC. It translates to CASSPPATGANVLTF.